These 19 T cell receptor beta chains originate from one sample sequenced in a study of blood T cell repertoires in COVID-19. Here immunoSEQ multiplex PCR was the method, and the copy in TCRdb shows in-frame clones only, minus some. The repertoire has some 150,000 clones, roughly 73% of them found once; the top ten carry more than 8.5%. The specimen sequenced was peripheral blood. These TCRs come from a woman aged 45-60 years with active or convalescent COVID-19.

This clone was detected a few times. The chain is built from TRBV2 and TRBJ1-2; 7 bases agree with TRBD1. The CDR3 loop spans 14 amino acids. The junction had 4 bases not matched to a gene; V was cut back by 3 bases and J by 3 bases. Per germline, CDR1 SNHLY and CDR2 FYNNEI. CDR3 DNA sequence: TGTGCCAGCAGTGAGGGACAGAGCTACTATGGCTACACCTTC. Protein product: CASSEGQSYYGYTF.

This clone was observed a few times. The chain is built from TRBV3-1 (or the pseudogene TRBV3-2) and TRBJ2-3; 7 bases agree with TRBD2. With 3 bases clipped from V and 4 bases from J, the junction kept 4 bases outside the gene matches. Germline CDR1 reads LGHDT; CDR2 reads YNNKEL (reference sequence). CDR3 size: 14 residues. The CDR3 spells CASSQDAGADTQYF. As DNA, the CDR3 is TGTGCCAGCAGCCAGGACGCGGGAGCAGATACGCAGTATTTT.

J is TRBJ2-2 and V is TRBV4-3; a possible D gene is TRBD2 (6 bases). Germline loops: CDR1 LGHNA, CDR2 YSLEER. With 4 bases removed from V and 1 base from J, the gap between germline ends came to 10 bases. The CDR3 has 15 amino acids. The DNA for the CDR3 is TGCGCCAGCAGCCCCGGGACTTTGAACACCGGGGAGCTGTTTTTT. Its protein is CASSPGTLNTGELFF.

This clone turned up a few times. This CDR3 reads CASTAQEGRDADTQYF. CDR3 nucleotide sequence: TGTGCCAGCACCGCTCAGGAGGGGAGAGATGCAGATACGCAGTATTTT. The chain is built from TRBV28 and TRBJ2-3; a possible D gene is TRBD2 (6 bases). The germline V and J ends were trimmed by 7 bases and 4 bases, with 21 bases remaining between them. From germline, CDR1 is MDHEN and CDR2 SYDVKM. The CDR3 extends over 16 amino acids.

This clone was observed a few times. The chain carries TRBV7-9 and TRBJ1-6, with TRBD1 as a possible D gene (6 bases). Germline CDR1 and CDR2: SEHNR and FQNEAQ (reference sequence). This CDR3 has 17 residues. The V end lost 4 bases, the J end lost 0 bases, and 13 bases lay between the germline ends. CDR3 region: CASSYDTGNSYNSPLHF. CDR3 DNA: TGTGCCAGCAGCTATGATACAGGGAACTCCTATAATTCACCCCTCCACTTT.

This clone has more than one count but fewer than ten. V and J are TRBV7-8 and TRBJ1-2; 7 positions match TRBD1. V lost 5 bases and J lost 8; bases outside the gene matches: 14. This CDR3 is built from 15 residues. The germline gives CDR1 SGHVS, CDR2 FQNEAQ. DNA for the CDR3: TGTGCCAGCAGCATACTAAGGACAGGCGGCCTAGGCTACACCTTC. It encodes CASSILRTGGLGYTF.

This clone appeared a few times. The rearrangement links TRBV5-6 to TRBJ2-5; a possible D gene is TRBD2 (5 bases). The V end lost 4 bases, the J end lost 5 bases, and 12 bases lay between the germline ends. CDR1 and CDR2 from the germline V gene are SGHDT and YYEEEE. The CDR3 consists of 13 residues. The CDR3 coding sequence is TGTGCCAGCAGCCGTCTAGCTCGCGAGACCCAGTACTTC. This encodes CASSRLARETQYF.

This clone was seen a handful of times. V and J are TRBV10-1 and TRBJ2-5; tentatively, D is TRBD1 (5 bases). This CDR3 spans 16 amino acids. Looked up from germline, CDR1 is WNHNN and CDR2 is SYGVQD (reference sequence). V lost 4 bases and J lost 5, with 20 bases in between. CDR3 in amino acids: CASSVPAGKVKETQYF. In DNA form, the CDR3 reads TGCGCCAGCAGTGTCCCTGCAGGGAAAGTGAAGGAGACCCAGTACTTC.

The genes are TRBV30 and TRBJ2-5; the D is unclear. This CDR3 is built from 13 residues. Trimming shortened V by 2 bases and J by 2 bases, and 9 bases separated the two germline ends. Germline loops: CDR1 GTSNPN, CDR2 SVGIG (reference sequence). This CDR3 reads CAWSRRRQETQYF. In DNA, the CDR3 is TGTGCCTGGAGTAGAAGGCGGCAAGAGACCCAGTACTTC.

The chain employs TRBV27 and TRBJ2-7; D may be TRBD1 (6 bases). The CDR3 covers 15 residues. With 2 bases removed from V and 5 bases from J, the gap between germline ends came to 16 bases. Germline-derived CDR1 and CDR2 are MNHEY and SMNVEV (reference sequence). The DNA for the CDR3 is TGTGCCAGCAGTTTAGTCTGGGGGCCAACTGACGAGCAGTACTTC. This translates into CASSLVWGPTDEQYF.

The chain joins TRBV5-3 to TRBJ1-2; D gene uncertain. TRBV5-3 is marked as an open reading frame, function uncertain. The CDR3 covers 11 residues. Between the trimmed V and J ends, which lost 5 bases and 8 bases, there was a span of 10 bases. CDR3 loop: CARRRGEGYTF. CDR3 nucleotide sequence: TGTGCCAGAAGGCGCGGGGAGGGCTACACCTTC.

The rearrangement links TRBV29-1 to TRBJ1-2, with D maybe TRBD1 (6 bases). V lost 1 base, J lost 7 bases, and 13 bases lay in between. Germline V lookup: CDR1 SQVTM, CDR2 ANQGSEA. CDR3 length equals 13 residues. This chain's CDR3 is CSVEARQAGGYTF. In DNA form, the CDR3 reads TGCAGCGTTGAAGCCCGACAGGCTGGTGGCTACACCTTC.

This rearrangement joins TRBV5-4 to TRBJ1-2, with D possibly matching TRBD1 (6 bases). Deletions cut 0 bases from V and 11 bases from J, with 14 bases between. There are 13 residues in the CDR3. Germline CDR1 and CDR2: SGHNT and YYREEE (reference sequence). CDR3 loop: CASSLELTGKYTF. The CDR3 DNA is TGTGCCAGCAGCTTGGAGCTTACAGGGAAATACACCTTC. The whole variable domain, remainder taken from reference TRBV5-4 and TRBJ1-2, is ETGVTQSPTHLIKTRGQQVTLRCSSQSGHNTVSWYQQALGQGPQFIFQYYREEENGRGNFPPRFSGLQFPNYSSELNVNALELDDSALYLCASSLELTGKYTFGSGTRLTVV.

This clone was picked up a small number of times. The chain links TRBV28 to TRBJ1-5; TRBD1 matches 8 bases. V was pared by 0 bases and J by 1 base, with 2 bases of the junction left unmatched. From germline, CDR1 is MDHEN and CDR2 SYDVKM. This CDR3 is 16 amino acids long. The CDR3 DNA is TGTGCCAGCAGTTTATGGGACAGGGCCAGCAATCAGCCCCAGCATTTT. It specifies CASSLWDRASNQPQHF.

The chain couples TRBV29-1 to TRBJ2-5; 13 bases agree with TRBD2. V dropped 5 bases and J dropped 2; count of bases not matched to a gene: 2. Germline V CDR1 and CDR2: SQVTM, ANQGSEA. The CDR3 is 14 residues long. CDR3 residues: CSVRTSGGQETQYF. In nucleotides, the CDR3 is TGCAGCGTTCGGACTAGCGGGGGACAAGAGACCCAGTACTTC.

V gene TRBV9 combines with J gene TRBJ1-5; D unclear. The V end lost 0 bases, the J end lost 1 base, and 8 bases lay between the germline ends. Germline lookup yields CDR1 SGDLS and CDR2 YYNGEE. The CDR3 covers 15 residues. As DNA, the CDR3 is TGTGCCAGCAGCGTAGGGCCGATGAGCAATCAGCCCCAGCATTTT. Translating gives CASSVGPMSNQPQHF. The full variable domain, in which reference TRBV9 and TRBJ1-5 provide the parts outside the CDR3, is DSGVTQTPKHLITATGQRVTLRCSPRSGDLSVYWYQQSLDQGLQFLIQYYNGEERAKGNILERFSAQQFPDLHSELNLSSLELGDSALYFCASSVGPMSNQPQHFGDGTRLSIL.

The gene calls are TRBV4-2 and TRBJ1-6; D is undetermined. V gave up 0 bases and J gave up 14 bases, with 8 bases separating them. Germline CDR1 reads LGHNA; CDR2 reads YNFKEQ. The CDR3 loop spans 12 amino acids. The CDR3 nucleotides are TGTGCCAGCAGCCAAGATGACACCACCCTCCACTTT. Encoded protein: CASSQDDTTLHF.

Here the CDR3 DNA reads TGTGCCAGCAGCCAAGCGTTGGGGGCCGGAGGCACAGATACGCAGTATTTT. This sequence encodes CASSQALGAGGTDTQYF. The genes are TRBV4-2 and TRBJ2-3; D possibly corresponds to TRBD1 (6 bases). In germline, CDR1 is LGHNA, CDR2 YNFKEQ. The CDR3 is made up of 17 amino acids. Between the trimmed V and J ends, which lost 1 base and 1 base, there was a span of 15 bases.

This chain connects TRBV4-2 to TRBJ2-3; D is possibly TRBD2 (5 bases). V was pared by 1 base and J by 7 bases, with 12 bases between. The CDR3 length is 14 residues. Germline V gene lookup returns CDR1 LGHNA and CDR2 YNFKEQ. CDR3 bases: TGTGCCAGCAGCCAAGGAGCCTCGGGAAATACGCAGTATTTT. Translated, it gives CASSQGASGNTQYF.